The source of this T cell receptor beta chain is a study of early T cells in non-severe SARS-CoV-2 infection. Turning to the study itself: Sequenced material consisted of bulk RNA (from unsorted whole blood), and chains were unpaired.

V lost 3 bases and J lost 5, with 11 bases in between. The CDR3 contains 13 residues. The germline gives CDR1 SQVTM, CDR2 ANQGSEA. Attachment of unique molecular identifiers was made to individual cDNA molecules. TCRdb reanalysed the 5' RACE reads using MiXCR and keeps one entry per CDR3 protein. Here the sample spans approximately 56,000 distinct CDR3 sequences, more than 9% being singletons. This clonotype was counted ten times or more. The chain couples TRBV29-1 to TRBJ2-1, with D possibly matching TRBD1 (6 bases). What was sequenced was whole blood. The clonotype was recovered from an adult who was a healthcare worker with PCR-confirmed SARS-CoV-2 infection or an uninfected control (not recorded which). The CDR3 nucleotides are TGCAGCGTTGAGGACTGGACAGACAATGAGCAGTTCTTC. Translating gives CSVEDWTDNEQFF.